These 5 T cell receptor beta chains were sequenced from one sample in a study of CD8 T cells in Susac syndrome. Random hexamers were used to reverse transcribe the RNA input (roughly 0.5 to 1 ug). TCRdb re-analysed the immunoSEQ multiplex PCR reads in MiXCR, keeping a single row per CDR3 protein. Seen here are 300,000 or so distinct CDR3 sequences, 92% observed once, and the top ten hold around 0.07%. Sequencing was performed on CD4+ T cells from PBMCs. The origin of the receptors is a human donor with multiple sclerosis.

The chain uses TRBV4-3 and TRBJ2-7, with 7 bases aligning to TRBD2. The CDR3 is 15 residues long. Germline CDR1 reads LGHNA; CDR2 reads YSLEER. V lost 4 bases to trimming and J lost 4 bases; unmatched junction nucleotides: 10. The CDR3 loop is CASSRVASGLYEQYF. The CDR3 DNA follows: TGCGCCAGCAGCCGTGTGGCTAGCGGTTTGTACGAGCAGTACTTC.

V and J are TRBV5-1 and TRBJ2-5; maybe TRBD2 (6 bases). The CDR3 loop spans 15 amino acids. Germline CDR1 and CDR2: SGHRS and YFSETQ. V was cut by 0 bases and J by 2 bases, with 11 bases left in between. The CDR3 bases are TGCGCCAGCAGCTTGGCCGGGGGACCGCAAGAGACCCAGTACTTC. Translation gives CASSLAGGPQETQYF.

The J gene is TRBJ2-4, the V gene TRBV20-1, with D perhaps assigned TRBD1 or TRBD2 (5 bases each). CDR1 is DFQATT and CDR2 is SNEGSKA in the germline V gene (reference sequence). The CDR3 length is 20 residues. The ends were cut back, 3 bases at V and 3 bases at J, with 30 bases in the middle. CDR3 bases: TGCAGTGCTAGGCCGACCGGATGGCCCAAAGGGGCACGGGGCAAAAACATTCAGTACTTC. This encodes CSARPTGWPKGARGKNIQYF.

V gene TRBV30 combines with J gene TRBJ2-3; the match to TRBD2 covers 15 bases. J gave up 5 bases and V 5 bases, and 14 bases lay outside the gene matches. Germline CDR1 reads GTSNPN; CDR2 reads SVGIG (reference sequence). CDR3 size: 18 residues. DNA of the CDR3: TGTGCCTGGGGAACACTACGGACTAGCGGGAGGGCCGGAGATACGCAGTATTTT. Translation: CAWGTLRTSGRAGDTQYF.

The rearrangement links TRBV10-3 to TRBJ1-2; no firm D call. This CDR3 is 12 amino acids long. Germline CDR1 and CDR2: ENHRY and SYGVKD. V dropped 7 bases and J dropped 0 bases, with 6 bases sitting between them. CDR3 sequence reads: CAIKEPNYGYTF. The CDR3 DNA follows: TGTGCCATCAAGGAGCCTAACTATGGCTACACCTTC.